Each of the 19 T cell receptor beta chains below was sequenced from the same sample in a study of radiotherapy plus CTLA-4 blockade in lung cancer. Method: immunoSEQ multiplex PCR; TCRdb's copy keeps in-frame clones and lacks some. The sample carries some 67,000 clones, 60% to 80% recorded once. The sample was peripheral blood, taken from a patient treated with radiotherapy plus ipilimumab. These receptors were collected from a human donor with non-small cell lung cancer whose response to radiotherapy plus ipilimumab could not be evaluated. Some clones in this sample may be carry-over from other donors' samples.

V gene TRBV2 combines with J gene TRBJ2-5; TRBD2 agrees at 8 bases. The J call may not be correct, given that the DNA end is closer to TRBJ2-7. The V gene's germline CDR1 is SNHLY and CDR2 FYNNEI. CDR3 length: 18 amino acids. The CDR3 is CASSPFSGGHTRSYEQYF. The CDR3 DNA reads as TGTGCCAGCAGTCCCTTCAGCGGGGGCCATACAAGGTCCTACGAGCAGTACTTC.

The chain couples TRBV5-4 to TRBJ2-1; D may be TRBD2 (7 bases). V was shortened by 0 bases and J by 2 bases, with 12 bases between the two germline ends. The CDR3 loop spans 16 amino acids. CDR1 and CDR2 from the germline V gene are SGHNT and YYREEE (reference sequence). Here the CDR3 DNA reads TGTGCCAGCAGCTTGGGGGGGGGCATAGCCTACAATGAGCAGTTCTTC. Encoded protein: CASSLGGGIAYNEQFF.

The chain recombines TRBV11-3 with TRBJ2-7; D possibly corresponds to TRBD2 (6 bases). The CDR3 length is 16 residues. Looked up from germline, CDR1 is SGHNT and CDR2 is YENEEA. Trimming pared 1 base from V and 2 bases from J, leaving 15 bases between. DNA of the CDR3: TGTGCCAGCAGCTTAGGGCGGGGAAGAGGCACCTACGAGCAGTACTTC. Translated, it gives CASSLGRGRGTYEQYF.

The chain recombines TRBV6-1 with TRBJ2-3; 8 bases are a match to TRBD1. CDR1 and CDR2 (germline): MNHNS, SASEGT. This CDR3 contains 15 residues. V dropped 3 bases and J dropped 2; count of bases not matched to a gene: 4. The CDR3 here is CASSDRDRSTDTQYF. The DNA for the CDR3 is TGTGCCAGCAGTGATCGGGACAGGTCCACAGATACGCAGTATTTT.

V and J are TRBV28 and TRBJ2-5; D call uncertain. The J call may be faulty, since TRBJ2-7 better matches the DNA end. The CDR3 has 12 residues. Germline CDR1 is MDHEN and CDR2 is SYDVKM. The CDR3 protein is CASSPVSYEQYF. The CDR3 DNA is TGTGCCAGCAGTCCCGTCTCCTACGAGCAGTACTTC.

V gene TRBV7-6 combines with J gene TRBJ2-7; 7 nucleotides match TRBD1. Germline V gene lookup returns CDR1 SGHVS and CDR2 FNYEAQ. This CDR3 comprises 14 residues. V was pared by 6 bases and J by 4 bases, with 9 bases of the junction left unmatched. The CDR3 sequence is CASRETGMGYEQYF. CDR3 bases: TGTGCCAGCAGGGAGACAGGGATGGGGTACGAGCAGTACTTC.

This sequence joins TRBV28 and TRBJ1-5, with TRBD1 identical over 9 bases. The germline V gene has CDR1 MDHEN and CDR2 SYDVKM. The CDR3 spans 15 residues. V was clipped by 6 bases and J by 8 bases; unmatched bases: 11. The CDR3: CASRLDGQGREPQHF. The CDR3 DNA reads TGTGCCAGCAGACTCGACGGACAGGGGAGGGAGCCCCAGCATTTT.

The chain is built from TRBV4-1 and TRBJ1-2; 7 bases map to TRBD1. The germline V gene encodes CDR1 MGHRA and CDR2 YSYEKL. The CDR3 totals 17 residues. The ends lost 4 bases at V and 5 bases at J; junction bases unmatched: 16. The CDR3 here is CASSPIRTGDSPYGYTF. CDR3 in DNA: TGCGCCAGCAGCCCCATCCGGACAGGCGACTCCCCATATGGCTACACCTTC.

The chain combines TRBV7-2 with TRBJ1-1; D call uncertain. V was cut by 7 bases and J by 1 base, with 13 bases left in between. In germline, CDR1 is SGHTA, CDR2 FQGNSA. This CDR3 is 14 amino acids long. The CDR3 DNA reads TGTGCCAGCACCCGCGGCCGTGAGAACACTGAAGCTTTCTTT. Residues: CASTRGRENTEAFF.

V gene TRBV6-1 combines with J gene TRBJ1-3, with 8 bases identical to TRBD1. The CDR3 totals 14 residues. V shed 10 bases and J 6 bases; nucleotides not matched to a gene: 11. Germline values: CDR1 MNHNS, CDR2 SASEGT. In DNA form, the CDR3 reads TGTGCCACCATTTGGACAGGGAGGGAAAACACCATATATTTT. This codes for CATIWTGRENTIYF.

The chain uses TRBV7-9 and TRBJ2-1; D may be TRBD1 (6 bases). The CDR3 covers 14 residues. Germline CDR1 and CDR2: SEHNR and FQNEAQ (reference sequence). V was shortened by 5 bases and J by 3 bases, with 11 bases between the two germline ends. CDR3 protein: CASSPRDNYNEQFF. The CDR3 DNA reads as TGTGCCAGCAGCCCACGGGACAACTACAATGAGCAGTTCTTC.

This clone appeared a single time. V usage is TRBV5-1 and J usage is TRBJ2-3; tentatively, D is TRBD1 (5 bases). Trimming pared 1 base from V and 6 bases from J, leaving 12 bases between. Per germline, CDR1 SGHRS and CDR2 YFSETQ. The CDR3 is made up of 14 amino acids. CDR3 sequence reads: CASSLQGFTDTQYF. The DNA for the CDR3 is TGCGCCAGCAGCTTGCAGGGATTCACTGATACGCAGTATTTT.

In regard to this clone: In the same sample, other DNA sequences code for this CDR3. The genes are TRBV10-3 and TRBJ2-7; maybe TRBD1 (6 bases). This CDR3 contains 14 residues. CDR1 is ENHRY, CDR2 SYGVKD, per germline. Trimming took off 0 bases at V and 6 bases at J, with 12 bases between the two ends. DNA of the CDR3: TGTGCCATCAGTGAGTCAGGGGGTCCGCGCGAGCAGTACTTC. Its protein product is CAISESGGPREQYF.

The CDR3 DNA is TGCAGCGTTGAAGATTTTTCCAGGGCTAACACTGAAGCTTTCTTT. This sequence encodes CSVEDFSRANTEAFF. This chain uses TRBV29-1 with TRBJ1-1; D may be TRBD1 (5 bases). V was cut by 0 bases and J by 2 bases, with 13 bases left in between. This CDR3 is 15 amino acids long. Germline-derived CDR1 and CDR2 are SQVTM and ANQGSEA.

Notes on this clone: The CDR3 carries no conserved terminal phenylalanine or tryptophan, so it likely arises from a read error. This rearrangement joins TRBV5-1 to TRBJ1-1; 10 bases align to TRBD1. V lost 0 bases to trimming and J lost 5 bases; unmatched junction nucleotides: 4. CDR3 size: 15 residues. Germline CDR1 reads SGHRS; CDR2 reads YFSETQ. The CDR3 sequence is CASSLAGQGDTEAFL. As DNA, the CDR3 is TGCGCCAGCAGCTTGGCAGGACAGGGGGATACTGAAGCTTTCCTT.

This chain joins TRBV5-1 and TRBJ2-2, with D unresolved. CDR1 and CDR2 (germline): SGHRS, YFSETQ. V shed 5 bases and J shed 0 bases, with 11 bases lying between them. The CDR3 consists of 15 residues. CDR3 loop: CASRTRVSNTGELFF. DNA of the CDR3: TGCGCCAGCAGAACACGGGTCTCGAACACCGGGGAGCTGTTTTTT.

The rearrangement joins TRBV6-1 to TRBJ2-7, with TRBD1 identical over 11 bases. The V and J ends lost 1 base and 5 bases, in that order; junction bases with no gene match: 1. Germline assignment: CDR1 MNHNS and CDR2 SASEGT. This CDR3 has 14 amino acids. The DNA for the CDR3 is TGTGCCAGCAGTGAAGGGGACAGGGGGAACGAGCAGTACTTC. Encoded protein: CASSEGDRGNEQYF.

This chain uses TRBV6-5 with TRBJ1-1; a weak D match, TRBD1 (5 bases). V was clipped by 2 bases and J by 4 bases, with 14 bases between them. Germline V gene sequence: CDR1 MNHEY, CDR2 SVGAGI. The CDR3 runs to 15 residues. The chain's CDR3 is CASSYIPGGATEAFF. CDR3 nucleotides: TGTGCCAGCAGTTACATTCCGGGAGGGGCCACTGAAGCTTTCTTT.

Concerning this clone: Relative to the germline gene, one junction end is altered; a read error may explain this. This chain joins TRBV7-2 and TRBJ2-2, with unresolved D. Germline CDR1 and CDR2: SGHTA and FQGNSA. CDR3 size: 15 residues. This chain's CDR3 is CASRLGSANTGELFF. In DNA form, the CDR3 reads TGTGCCAGCAGGTTAGGCAGCGCGAACACCGGGGAGCTGTTTTTT.